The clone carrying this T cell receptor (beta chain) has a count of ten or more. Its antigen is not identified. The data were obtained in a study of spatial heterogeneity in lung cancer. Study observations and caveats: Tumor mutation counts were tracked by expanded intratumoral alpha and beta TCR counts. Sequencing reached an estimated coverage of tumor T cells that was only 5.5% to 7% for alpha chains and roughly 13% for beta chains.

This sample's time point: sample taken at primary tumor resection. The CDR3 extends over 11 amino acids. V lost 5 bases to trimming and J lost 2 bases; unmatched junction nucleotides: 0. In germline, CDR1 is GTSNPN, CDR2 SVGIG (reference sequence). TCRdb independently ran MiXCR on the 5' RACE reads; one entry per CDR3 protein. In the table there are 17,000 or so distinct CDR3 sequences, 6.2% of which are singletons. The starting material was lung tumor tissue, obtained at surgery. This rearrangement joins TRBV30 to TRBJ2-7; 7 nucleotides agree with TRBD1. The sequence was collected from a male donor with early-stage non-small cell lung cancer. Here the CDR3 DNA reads TGTGCCTGGGGGACAGCCTACGAGCAGTACTTC. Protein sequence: CAWGTAYEQYF.